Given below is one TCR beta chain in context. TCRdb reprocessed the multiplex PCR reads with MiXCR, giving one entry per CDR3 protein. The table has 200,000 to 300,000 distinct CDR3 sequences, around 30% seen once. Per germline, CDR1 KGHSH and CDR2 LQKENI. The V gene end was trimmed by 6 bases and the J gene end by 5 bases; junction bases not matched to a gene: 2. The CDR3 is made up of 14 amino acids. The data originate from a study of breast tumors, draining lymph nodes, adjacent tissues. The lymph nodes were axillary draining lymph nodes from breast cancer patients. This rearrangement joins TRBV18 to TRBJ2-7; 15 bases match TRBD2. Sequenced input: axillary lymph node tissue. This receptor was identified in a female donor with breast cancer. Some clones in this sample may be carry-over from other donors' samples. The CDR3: CASSGLAGGDEQYF. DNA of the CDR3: TGTGCCAGCTCCGGACTAGCGGGAGGGGACGAGCAGTACTTC.